Below are 28 T cell receptor beta chains sequenced from a single sample in a study of cytomegalovirus exposure and HLA in healthy donors. The PCR made use of 60 Vbeta and 13 Jbeta primers. Libraries were prepared by immunoSEQ multiplex PCR; TCRdb keeps only in-frame clonotypes and omits some of them. Here the sample spans roughly 150,000 clones, around 70% being singletons. Sample: PBMCs. The receptors were sampled from a middle-aged man in good health and CMV-seronegative.

This chain links TRBV6-6 with TRBJ2-2; 8 bases agree with TRBD2. This CDR3 region has 15 residues. The V gene end was trimmed by 3 bases and the J gene end by 3 bases; junction bases not matched to a gene: 3. From germline, CDR1 is MNHNY and CDR2 SVGAGI (reference sequence). Here the CDR3 reads CASSYTSGDTGELFF. The CDR3 coding sequence is TGTGCCAGCAGTTATACTAGCGGCGACACCGGGGAGCTGTTTTTT.

The rearrangement links TRBV5-8 to TRBJ2-7, with D perhaps TRBD1 (5 bases). Germline V gene data show CDR1 as SGHTS and CDR2 as YDEGEE. This CDR3 has 14 amino acids. The V and J ends lost 4 bases and 1 base respectively, with 12 bases between them. DNA of the CDR3: TGTGCCAGCAGCGTCCAATACAGGTCCTACGAGCAGTACTTC. Encoded protein: CASSVQYRSYEQYF. Full variable domain (remainder filled in from reference TRBV5-8 and TRBJ2-7): EAGVTQSPTHLIKTRGQQATLRCSPISGHTSVYWYQQALGLGLQFLLWYDEGEERNRGNFPPRFSGRQFPNYSSELNVNALELEDSALYLCASSVQYRSYEQYFGPGTRLTVT.

The chain combines TRBV30 with TRBJ1-4; 7 bases are a match to TRBD1. Germline values: CDR1 GTSNPN, CDR2 SVGIG (reference sequence). The CDR3 loop spans 15 amino acids. Trimming cost V 3 bases and J 0 bases; bases outside gene matches: 4. This CDR3 reads CAWREGQPTNEKLFF. The CDR3 nucleotides read TGTGCCTGGAGAGAGGGACAGCCAACTAATGAAAAACTGTTTTTT.

This chain joins TRBV30 and TRBJ1-2; D unclear. CDR1 is GTSNPN and CDR2 is SVGIG in the germline V gene (reference sequence). V was clipped by 6 bases and J by 0 bases, with 20 bases between them. This CDR3 is built from 16 residues. The CDR3 DNA is TGTGCCTGCCCCGCGGTACCTGTAACCCCTAACTATGGCTACACCTTC. Translating gives CACPAVPVTPNYGYTF.

The V gene is TRBV4-1, the J gene TRBJ2-5; TRBD1 might be the D (6 bases). V lost 1 base to trimming and J lost 0 bases, with 9 bases between them. Germline CDR1 MGHRA, CDR2 YSYEKL. CDR3 length: 15 residues. DNA for the CDR3: TGCGCCAGCAGCCAAGCCCAGGGGAACCAAGAGACCCAGTACTTC. Protein product: CASSQAQGNQETQYF.

The chain combines TRBV7-9 with TRBJ2-3, with 9 bases matching TRBD2. Germline V gene data show CDR1 as SEHNR and CDR2 as FQNEAQ (reference sequence). The CDR3 consists of 14 residues. The CDR3 region has the DNA TGTGCGAGAGGGGGTAGCGGGGGCTCAGATACGCAGTATTTT. Translating gives CARGGSGGSDTQYF.

This clone was found a few times. The J gene is TRBJ2-1, the V gene TRBV10-1; the D gene is possibly TRBD1 (5 bases). Trimming took 0 bases from V and 6 from J, leaving 9 bases between them. Looked up from germline, CDR1 is WNHNN and CDR2 is SYGVQD (reference sequence). This CDR3 is 14 amino acids long. The CDR3 protein is CASSESGQGNEQFF. CDR3 DNA: TGCGCCAGCAGTGAGTCTGGGCAGGGCAATGAGCAGTTCTTC.

J is TRBJ1-5 and V is TRBV2; 7 nucleotides agree with TRBD1. The CDR3 is made up of 13 amino acids. Germline lookup yields CDR1 SNHLY and CDR2 FYNNEI. The trim removed 8 bases at V and 7 bases at J, leaving 8 bases unmatched. The CDR3 bases are TGTGCCAGCTCCCCGGACAGGCACCAGCCCCAGCATTTT. As protein: CASSPDRHQPQHF.

This chain links TRBV6-6 with TRBJ2-2; D not resolved. CDR3 length: 14 amino acids. Germline assignment: CDR1 MNHNY and CDR2 SVGAGI (reference sequence). V lost 6 bases to trimming and J lost 1 base, with 9 bases between them. This chain's CDR3 is CASRGSMNTGELFF. The CDR3 coding sequence is TGTGCCAGCAGGGGCAGTATGAACACCGGGGAGCTGTTTTTT.

V and J are TRBV10-3 and TRBJ2-1; 13 bases fit TRBD2. The CDR3 consists of 14 residues. Germline V CDR1 and CDR2: ENHRY, SYGVKD. V was pared by 10 bases and J by 4 bases, with 4 bases of the junction left unmatched. The CDR3: CASLTSGGYNEQFF. CDR3 DNA: TGTGCCAGCTTGACTAGCGGGGGGTACAATGAGCAGTTCTTC.

This clone is a singleton in its sample. The gene calls are TRBV7-2 and TRBJ2-7; 8 nucleotides agree with TRBD1. Germline trimming cut 5 bases from V and 6 bases from J; bases unmatched to any gene: 9. Germline assignment: CDR1 SGHTA and CDR2 FQGNSA. CDR3 size: 14 residues. The CDR3 region is CASSTTHDRGEQYF. CDR3 DNA: TGTGCCAGCAGCACTACGCATGACAGGGGCGAGCAGTACTTC. Full variable domain (outside the CDR3, taken from reference TRBV7-2 and TRBJ2-7): GAGVSQSPSNKVTEKGKDVELRCDPISGHTALYWYRQSLGQGLEFLIYFQGNSAPDKSGLPSDRFSAERTGGSVSTLTIQRTQQEDSAVYLCASSTTHDRGEQYFGPGTRLTVT.

The rearrangement joins TRBV19 to TRBJ1-5; D perhaps matches TRBD1 (5 bases). Between the trimmed V and J ends, which lost 9 bases and 5 bases, there was a span of 11 bases. The germline V gene has CDR1 LNHDA and CDR2 SQIVND (reference sequence). The length of the CDR3 is 12 residues. The CDR3 here is CASREGYQPQHF. In DNA, the CDR3 is TGTGCCAGCCGGGAGGGGTATCAGCCCCAGCATTTT.

The chain recombines TRBV5-1 with TRBJ2-7; D is unclear. V lost 2 bases and J 3 bases, leaving 9 bases between the germline ends. Looked up from germline, CDR1 is SGHRS and CDR2 is YFSETQ. This CDR3 region has 13 residues. CDR3 nucleotide sequence: TGCGCCAGCAGCTTCGACACCGACTACGAGCAGTACTTC. Translation gives CASSFDTDYEQYF.

The chain has TRBV7-9 and TRBJ1-1, with D possibly TRBD1 on 5 matching bases. V dropped 1 base and J dropped 4 bases, with 10 bases sitting between them. CDR1 and CDR2 (germline): SEHNR, FQNEAQ (reference sequence). The CDR3 totals 14 residues. The CDR3 loop is CASSLVGGITEAFF. The CDR3 DNA follows: TGTGCCAGCAGCTTAGTCGGGGGGATCACTGAAGCTTTCTTT.

This clone was detected a few times. V gene TRBV4-3 combines with J gene TRBJ2-3; 13 bases align to TRBD2. Germline loops: CDR1 LGHNA, CDR2 YSLEER. J lost 3 bases, V lost 0 bases, and 9 bases had no gene match. CDR3 length: 19 residues. The CDR3 protein is CASSQDPGTSGATTDTQYF. Here the CDR3 DNA reads TGCGCCAGCAGCCAAGATCCCGGGACTAGCGGGGCAACAACAGATACGCAGTATTTT.

The V call is TRBV10-3, the J call TRBJ1-4, with unresolved D. The CDR3 totals 13 residues. CDR1 is ENHRY, CDR2 SYGVKD, per germline. Trimming took off 6 bases at V and 2 bases at J, with 7 bases between the two ends. The chain's CDR3 is CAIRGETNEKLFF. CDR3 in DNA: TGTGCCATCAGGGGAGAGACTAATGAAAAACTGTTTTTT.

This chain uses TRBV7-9 with TRBJ2-7, with D tentatively TRBD1 (5 bases). The CDR3 has 13 amino acids. Trimming removed 7 bases from V and 3 bases from J, with 13 bases in between. Germline loops: CDR1 SEHNR, CDR2 FQNEAQ (reference sequence). For the CDR3, the DNA is TGTGCCAGCACGAGCAGGGCGGTCTACGAGCAGTACTTC. Protein product: CASTSRAVYEQYF.

This clone was seen only once. The rearrangement uses TRBV5-6 and TRBJ2-3; D might be TRBD2 (6 bases). V lost 4 bases and J 8 bases, leaving 23 bases between the germline ends. The CDR3 runs to 16 residues. Germline CDR1 and CDR2: SGHDT and YYEEEE. The CDR3 DNA reads as TGTGCCAGCAGCCAGGAGGGCGCTTTCTTGGTGGGTACGCAGTATTTT. Translating it yields CASSQEGAFLVGTQYF. The complete variable domain, with remaining parts taken from reference TRBV5-6 and TRBJ2-3, reads DAGVTQSPTHLIKTRGQQVTLRCSPKSGHDTVSWYQQALGQGPQFIFQYYEEEERQRGNFPDRFSGHQFPNYSSELNVNALLLGDSALYLCASSQEGAFLVGTQYFGPGTRLTVL.

V and J are TRBV5-1 and TRBJ1-6; 9 positions match TRBD1. The CDR3 is 15 residues long. Germline CDR1 reads SGHRS; CDR2 reads YFSETQ. With V trimmed by 1 base and J by 9 bases, 5 bases remained unmatched. CDR3 residues: CASSLTGQGSSPLHF. The CDR3 DNA reads as TGCGCCAGCAGCTTGACGGGACAGGGATCTTCACCCCTCCACTTT.

This clone occurred once. The chain links TRBV30 to TRBJ2-5; D might be TRBD1 (6 bases). The better agreement between TRBJ2-7 and the DNA end casts doubt on the J call. This CDR3 region has 13 residues. Germline values: CDR1 GTSNPN, CDR2 SVGIG (reference sequence). The CDR3 loop is CAYITGSSYEQYF. The CDR3 region has the DNA TGTGCCTACATAACAGGGAGCTCCTACGAGCAGTACTTC.

The rearrangement uses TRBV7-2 and TRBJ2-7; 8 bases are a match to TRBD2. The CDR3 runs to 13 residues. V trimming: 2 bases; J trimming: 7 bases; junction bases outside the gene matches: 4. The V gene's germline CDR1 is SGHTA and CDR2 FQGNSA. The DNA of the CDR3 is TGTGCCAGCAGCTTATCGCCGGGAGGGGAGCAGTACTTC. It codes for CASSLSPGGEQYF.

J is TRBJ1-1 and V is TRBV10-3, with D uncertain. V lost 7 bases and J lost 1, with 10 bases in between. From germline, CDR1 is ENHRY and CDR2 SYGVKD. This CDR3 has 13 residues. CDR3 loop: CAITGLANTEAFF. CDR3 nucleotides: TGTGCCATCACGGGCCTAGCGAACACTGAAGCTTTCTTT.

With respect to this clone: At the DNA level, this CDR3 is encoded by other sequences in the same sample as well. CDR3 in amino acids: CASSFGGLNTEAFF. The CDR3 DNA follows: TGTGCCAGCAGCTTTGGGGGGTTGAACACTGAAGCTTTCTTT. The V and J genes are TRBV7-9 and TRBJ1-1, with a possible D match to TRBD1 (5 bases). The CDR3 runs 14 residues. V dropped 3 bases and J dropped 0 bases, with 8 bases sitting between them. Germline CDR1 and CDR2: SEHNR and FQNEAQ (reference sequence).

The V and J genes are TRBV4-3 and TRBJ1-1, with D tentatively TRBD1 (6 bases). The CDR3 sequence is 15 residues long. V was cut by 2 bases and J by 0 bases, with 10 bases left in between. The germline V gene encodes CDR1 LGHNA and CDR2 YSLEER. CDR3 nucleotide sequence: TGCGCCAGCAGCCAACACAGGGCTATGAACACTGAAGCTTTCTTT. Protein product: CASSQHRAMNTEAFF.

The rearrangement links TRBV5-6 to TRBJ2-5; no definite D call. V dropped 4 bases and J dropped 1 base, with 17 bases sitting between them. The CDR3 consists of 16 residues. Germline-derived CDR1 and CDR2 are SGHDT and YYEEEE. The CDR3 spells CASSPIGTSPQETQYF. The CDR3 DNA is TGTGCCAGCAGCCCGATTGGCACCTCTCCCCAAGAGACCCAGTACTTC.

The genes are TRBV29-1 and TRBJ1-1; D gene ambiguous. Germline CDR1 is SQVTM and CDR2 is ANQGSEA. The CDR3 is made up of 12 amino acids. Trimming pared 5 bases from V and 5 bases from J, leaving 12 bases between. The CDR3 here is CSVTRMRTEAFF. CDR3 nucleotides: TGCAGCGTTACCCGAATGAGGACTGAAGCTTTCTTT.

The chain joins TRBV11-2 to TRBJ1-2, with D maybe TRBD1 (6 bases). Trimming cost V 1 base and J 2 bases, with 14 bases left between them. The CDR3 has 16 amino acids. Germline loops: CDR1 SGHAT, CDR2 FQNNGV. This CDR3 reads CASSLAWTAQNYGYTF. CDR3 DNA: TGTGCCAGCAGCTTAGCTTGGACAGCCCAGAACTATGGCTACACCTTC. The variable domain in full, completed from reference TRBV11-2 and TRBJ1-2, reads EAGVAQSPRYKIIEKRQSVAFWCNPISGHATLYWYQQILGQGPKLLIQFQNNGVVDDSQLPKDRFSAERLKGVDSTLKIQPAKLEDSAVYLCASSLAWTAQNYGYTFGSGTRLTVV.

This chain connects TRBV28 to TRBJ2-5, with D tentatively TRBD1 (6 bases). CDR1 and CDR2 from the germline V gene are MDHEN and SYDVKM. This CDR3 has 15 amino acids. The V end lost 3 bases, the J end lost 4 bases, and 15 bases lay between the germline ends. CDR3 in amino acids: CASSFSINRVETQYF. As DNA, the CDR3 is TGTGCCAGCAGTTTTTCGATAAACAGGGTAGAGACCCAGTACTTC.